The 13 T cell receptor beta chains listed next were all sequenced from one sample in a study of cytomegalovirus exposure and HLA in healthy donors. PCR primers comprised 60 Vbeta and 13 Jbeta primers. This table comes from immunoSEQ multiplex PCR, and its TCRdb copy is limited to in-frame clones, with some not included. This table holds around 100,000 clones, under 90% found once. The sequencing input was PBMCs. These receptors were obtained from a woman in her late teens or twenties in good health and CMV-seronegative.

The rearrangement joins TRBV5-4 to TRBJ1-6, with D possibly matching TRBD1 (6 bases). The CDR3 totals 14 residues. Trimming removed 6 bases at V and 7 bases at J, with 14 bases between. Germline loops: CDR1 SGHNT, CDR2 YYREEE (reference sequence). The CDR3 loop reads CASKGGLGNSPLHF. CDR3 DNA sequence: TGTGCCAGCAAGGGGGGGCTGGGGAATTCACCCCTCCACTTT. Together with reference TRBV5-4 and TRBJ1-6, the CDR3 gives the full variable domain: ETGVTQSPTHLIKTRGQQVTLRCSSQSGHNTVSWYQQALGQGPQFIFQYYREEENGRGNFPPRFSGLQFPNYSSELNVNALELDDSALYLCASKGGLGNSPLHFGNGTRLTVT.

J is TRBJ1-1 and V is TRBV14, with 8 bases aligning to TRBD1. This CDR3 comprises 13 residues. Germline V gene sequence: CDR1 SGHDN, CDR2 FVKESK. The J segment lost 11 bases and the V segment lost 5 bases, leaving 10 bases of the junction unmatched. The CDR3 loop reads CASSGNQGARAFF. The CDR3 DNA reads TGTGCCAGCAGCGGTAACCAGGGGGCGCGGGCTTTCTTT.

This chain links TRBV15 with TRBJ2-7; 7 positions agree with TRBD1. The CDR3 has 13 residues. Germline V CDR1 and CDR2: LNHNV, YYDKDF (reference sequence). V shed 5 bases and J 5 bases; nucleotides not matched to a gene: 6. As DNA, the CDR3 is TGTGCCACCAGCGATAGGGACAGAGACGAGCAGTACGTC. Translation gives CATSDRDRDEQYV.

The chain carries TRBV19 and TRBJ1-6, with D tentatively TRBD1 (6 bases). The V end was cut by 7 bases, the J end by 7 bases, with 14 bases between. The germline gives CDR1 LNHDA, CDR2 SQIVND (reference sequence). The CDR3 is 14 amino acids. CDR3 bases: TGTGCCAGTACCCACAGGGTTTACAATTCACCCCTCCACTTT. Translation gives CASTHRVYNSPLHF.

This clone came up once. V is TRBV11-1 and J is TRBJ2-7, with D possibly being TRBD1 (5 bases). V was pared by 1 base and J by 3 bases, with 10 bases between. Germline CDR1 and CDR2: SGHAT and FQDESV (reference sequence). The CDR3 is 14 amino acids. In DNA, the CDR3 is TGTGCCAGCAGCTTAGACACAAGGGGCTACGAGCAGTACTTC. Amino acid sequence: CASSLDTRGYEQYF.

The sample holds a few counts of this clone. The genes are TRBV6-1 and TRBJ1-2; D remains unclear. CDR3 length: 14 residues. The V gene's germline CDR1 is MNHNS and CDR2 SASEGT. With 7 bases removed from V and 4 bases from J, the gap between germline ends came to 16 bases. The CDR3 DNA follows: TGTGCCAGCATTTTCTTGGGCACCGGCTATGGCTACACCTTC. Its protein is CASIFLGTGYGYTF.

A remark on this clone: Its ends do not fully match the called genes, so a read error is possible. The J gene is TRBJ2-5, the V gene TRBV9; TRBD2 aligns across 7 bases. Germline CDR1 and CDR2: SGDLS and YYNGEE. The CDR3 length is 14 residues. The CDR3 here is CASSAGTTQGTQYF. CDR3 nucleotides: TGTGCCAGCAGCGCCGGGACTACCCAAGGGACCCAGTACTTC.

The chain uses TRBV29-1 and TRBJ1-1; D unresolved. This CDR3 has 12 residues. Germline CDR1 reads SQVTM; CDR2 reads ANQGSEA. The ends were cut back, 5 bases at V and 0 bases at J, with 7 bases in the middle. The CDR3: CSVLSLNTEAFF. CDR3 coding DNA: TGCAGCGTTCTCTCGTTGAACACTGAAGCTTTCTTT.

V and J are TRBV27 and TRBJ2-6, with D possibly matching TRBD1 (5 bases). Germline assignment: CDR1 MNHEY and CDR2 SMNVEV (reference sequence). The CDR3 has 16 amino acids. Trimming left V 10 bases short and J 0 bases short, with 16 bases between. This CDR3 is CATRTGISSGANVLTF. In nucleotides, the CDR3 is TGTGCCACCAGAACAGGAATAAGCTCTGGGGCCAACGTCCTGACTTTC. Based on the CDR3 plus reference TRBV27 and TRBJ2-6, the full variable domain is EAQVTQNPRYLITVTGKKLTVTCSQNMNHEYMSWYRQDPGLGLRQIYYSMNVEVTDKGDVPEGYKVSRKEKRNFPLILESPSPNQTSLYFCATRTGISSGANVLTFGAGSRLTVL.

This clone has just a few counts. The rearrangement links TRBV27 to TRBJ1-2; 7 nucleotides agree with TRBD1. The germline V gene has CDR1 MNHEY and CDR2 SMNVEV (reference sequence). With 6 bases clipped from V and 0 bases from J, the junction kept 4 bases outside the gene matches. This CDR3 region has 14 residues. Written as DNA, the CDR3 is TGTGCCAGCAGGGGACAGACCGCTAACTATGGCTACACCTTC. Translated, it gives CASRGQTANYGYTF.

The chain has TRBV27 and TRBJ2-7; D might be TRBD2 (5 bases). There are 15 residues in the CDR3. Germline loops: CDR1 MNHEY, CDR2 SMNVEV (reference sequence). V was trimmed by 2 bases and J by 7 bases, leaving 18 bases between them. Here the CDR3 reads CASSLRVGGGWEQYF. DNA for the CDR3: TGTGCCAGCAGTTTAAGGGTTGGAGGCGGTTGGGAGCAGTACTTC.

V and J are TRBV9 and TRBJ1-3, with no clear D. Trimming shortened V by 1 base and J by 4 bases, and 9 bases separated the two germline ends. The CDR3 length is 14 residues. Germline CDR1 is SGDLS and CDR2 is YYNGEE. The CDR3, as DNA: TGTGCCAGCAGCGTATATCCCGAGGGAAACACCATATATTTT. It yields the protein CASSVYPEGNTIYF.

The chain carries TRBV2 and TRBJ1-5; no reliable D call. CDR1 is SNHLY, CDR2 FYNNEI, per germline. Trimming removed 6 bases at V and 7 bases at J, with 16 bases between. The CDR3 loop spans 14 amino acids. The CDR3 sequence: CASRDGETWQPQHF. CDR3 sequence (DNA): TGTGCCAGCAGGGACGGGGAGACGTGGCAGCCCCAGCATTTT.